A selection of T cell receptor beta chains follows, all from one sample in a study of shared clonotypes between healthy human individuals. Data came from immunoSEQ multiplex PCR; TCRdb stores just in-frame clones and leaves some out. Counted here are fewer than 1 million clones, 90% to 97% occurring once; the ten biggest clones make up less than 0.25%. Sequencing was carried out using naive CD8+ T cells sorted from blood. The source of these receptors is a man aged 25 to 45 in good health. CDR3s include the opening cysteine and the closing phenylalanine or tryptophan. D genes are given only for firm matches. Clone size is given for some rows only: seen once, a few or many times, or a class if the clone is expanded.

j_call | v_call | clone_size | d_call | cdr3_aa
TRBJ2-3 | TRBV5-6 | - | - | CASSLEADTQYF
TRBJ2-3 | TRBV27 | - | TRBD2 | CASMWFGTSGSRTDTQYF
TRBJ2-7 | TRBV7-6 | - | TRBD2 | CASSLLASGAASYEQYF
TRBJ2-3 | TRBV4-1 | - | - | CASSQEEKISDTQYF
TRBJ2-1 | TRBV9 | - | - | CASSVVGTISSYNEQFF
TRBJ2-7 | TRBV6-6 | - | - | CASLTGYGEQYF
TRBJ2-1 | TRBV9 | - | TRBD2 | CASSVVGLAGGKYNEQFF
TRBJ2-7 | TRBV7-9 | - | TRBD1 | CASSPRTGHKPLAYEQYF
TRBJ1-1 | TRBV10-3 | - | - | CAISEGHLNTEAFF
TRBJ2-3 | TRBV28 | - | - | CASSLWGTLAPREDTQYF
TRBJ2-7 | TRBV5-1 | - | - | CASSLFVGSSYEQYF
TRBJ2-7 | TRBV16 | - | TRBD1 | CASSQLQGATYEQYF
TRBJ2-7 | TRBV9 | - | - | CASSGRGYEQYF
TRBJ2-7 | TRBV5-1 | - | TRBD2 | CASSSEGTTIEQYF
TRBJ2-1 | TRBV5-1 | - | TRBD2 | CASSATSLSSYNEQFF
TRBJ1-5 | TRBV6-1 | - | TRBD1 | CASSEWDREYQPQHF
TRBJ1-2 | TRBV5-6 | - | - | CASSLFSPPRYTF
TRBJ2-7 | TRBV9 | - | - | CASGGEQIYEQYF
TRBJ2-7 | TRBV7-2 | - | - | CASSFFEGVGTEQYF
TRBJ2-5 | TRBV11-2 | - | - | CASSLKAPAPTQYF
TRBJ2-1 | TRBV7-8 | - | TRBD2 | CASRLLAGTGEAYNEQFF
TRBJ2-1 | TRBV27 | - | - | CASSFDSPNEQFF
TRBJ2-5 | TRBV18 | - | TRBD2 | CASSPPTSGSQQQETQYF
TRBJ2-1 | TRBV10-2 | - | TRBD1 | CASTPGTGAHNEQFF
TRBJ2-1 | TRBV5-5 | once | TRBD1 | CASTSTGTGGSFYNEQFF
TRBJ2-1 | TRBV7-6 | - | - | CASSSLKGESYNEQFF